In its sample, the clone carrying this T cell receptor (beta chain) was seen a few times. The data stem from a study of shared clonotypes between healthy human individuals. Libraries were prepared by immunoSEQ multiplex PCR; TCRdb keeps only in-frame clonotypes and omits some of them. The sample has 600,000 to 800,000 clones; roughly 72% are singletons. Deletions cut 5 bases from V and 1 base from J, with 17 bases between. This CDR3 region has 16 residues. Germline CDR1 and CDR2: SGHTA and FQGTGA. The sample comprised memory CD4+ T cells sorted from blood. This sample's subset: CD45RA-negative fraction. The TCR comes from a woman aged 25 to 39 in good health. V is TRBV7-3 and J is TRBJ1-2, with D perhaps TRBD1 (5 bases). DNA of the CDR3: TGTGCCAGCAGCCCCCACGGTGGTGACAGTAACTATGGCTACACCTTC. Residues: CASSPHGGDSNYGYTF.